This entry is about one T cell receptor beta chain. The sample is drawn from a study of blood T cell repertoires in COVID-19. The data were produced by immunoSEQ multiplex PCR, yet TCRdb's version contains in-frame clones alone and is incomplete. The data hold 150,000 to 200,000 clones, with 70% to 85% observed a single time. The CDR3 sequence is 14 residues long. Germline V gene lookup returns CDR1 SGHRS and CDR2 YFSETQ. With 4 bases clipped from V and 7 bases from J, the junction kept 7 bases outside the gene matches. What was sequenced was peripheral blood. This receptor was obtained from a woman under 40 with acute or convalescent COVID-19. This chain uses TRBV5-1 with TRBJ1-5; TRBD1 matches 8 bases. As DNA, the CDR3 is TGCGCCAGCAGCCCTGGACAGGGAAGCCAGCCCCAGCATTTT. The encoded protein is CASSPGQGSQPQHF.